This T cell receptor beta chain was captured by sequencing in a study of OX40 agonist ivuxolimab in advanced cancers. For the study in its entirety: The costimulatory receptor OX40 (CD134) was targeted by ivuxolimab, a fully human IgG2 agonistic monoclonal antibody. Peripheral TCRbeta sequencing aimed to test whether ivuxolimab altered TCR sequence diversity and caused clonal T-cell expansion. Intravenous ivuxolimab was administered to patients every 2 weeks at six dose levels: 0.01, 0.1, 0.3, 1.5, 3 and 10 mg/kg. Among the roughly 50 dose-escalation patients, roughly 20 had hepatocellular carcinoma, 15 or so melanoma, 9 renal cell carcinoma and 9 head and neck cancer. The paper covers the monotherapy dose-escalation part of the phase I ivuxolimab trial, which included N ≈ 54 patients. A male proportion of 82.7% and a mean age of roughly 58 years, ranging from roughly 23 to 79, were recorded for the dose-escalation cohort. Three dose-escalation patients achieved partial responses, one with hepatocellular carcinoma and two with cutaneous melanoma. Patients were allowed to have had prior anti-PD-1, anti-PD-L1 or anti-CTLA-4 therapy, and 30% to 40% of the dose-escalation patients had been treated with checkpoint inhibitors. What the study reported, not specific to this receptor: Low levels of normalized T-cell clonal expansion were also seen in some patients who did not respond. The antigen specificity of the clonally expanded peripheral T cells was not determined. After ivuxolimab, more expanded clones were found on average in CD8+ T cells than in CD4+ T cells. At doses from 0.1 to 3.0 mg/kg, clonal expansion was seen in both CD4+ and CD8+ blood T cells between baseline and week 6. In the 0.1-3.0 mg/kg groups, partial responders were among the patients with the lowest normalized peripheral clonal expansion, particularly in CD8+ T cells.

Patients with autoimmune disease history or receiving systemic immunosuppression were excluded from the trial. Peripheral blood for TCR sequencing was drawn from every dose cohort at baseline, at cycle 4 day 1 and at cycle 7 day 1. Samples came from an open-label, multicenter, first-in-human phase I dose-escalation trial of ivuxolimab. Adults with locally advanced or metastatic melanoma, renal cell carcinoma, hepatocellular carcinoma or head and neck squamous cell carcinoma were enrolled in the trial. CD4+ and CD8+ T cells were sorted separately from peripheral blood before TCR sequencing. The germline ends are 17 bases apart after V is trimmed by 10 bases and J by 8 bases. The CDR3 has 12 amino acids, counting the end cysteine and phenylalanine. The read is trimmed to its CDR3 DNA, 36 bases read in frame from base 1. CDR1 and CDR2 (LNHDA, SQIVND) derive from the germline V gene (reference sequence).

Remarks on this clone: Its antigen is still unknown. Per-nucleotide qualities are absent, and no much larger clonotype sits a single base away.

To sequence the TCRbeta CDR3 region, genomic DNA was isolated from the sorted cells. The immunoSEQ Assay was used to sequence the TCRbeta CDR3 regions. Here the immuneACCESS table is served through TCRdb, limited to in-frame sequences with V and J called. Missing clones are a known gap in these copies; in checked studies unresolved V genes cover under half, and the rest lacks a known reason. Within this sample are about 12,000 clones, with nearly 80% of them counted one time only. Roughly a quarter of the sample is taken by the ten largest. The rearrangement joined TRBV19 to TRBJ1-2; TRBD1 is possibly the D segment (5 matching bases). Sample: CD4+ or CD8+ T cells sorted from blood, taken in a trial of the OX40 agonist ivuxolimab. The receptor was isolated from an adult with an advanced solid tumor such as melanoma, head and neck, liver or kidney cancer. The CDR3 has the sequence CATPGPREGYTF. The bases read TGTGCCACCCCGGGACCCAGGGAGGGCTACACCTTC.